This TCR beta chain was profiled in a study of OX40 agonist ivuxolimab in advanced cancers. The study's findings and limits: There were, on average, more expanded clones in CD8+ T cells than in CD4+. Some nonresponders likewise displayed low normalized T-cell clonal expansion.

Germline V gene sequence: CDR1 SGHAT, CDR2 FQNNGV. V dropped 7 bases and J dropped 8; count of bases not matched to a gene: 5. The CDR3 consists of 12 residues. Assay: immunoSEQ multiplex PCR; the TCRdb copy retains only in-frame clones and omits some. The data show around 67,000 clones, with about 80% seen just once and approximately 2.4% held by the top ten. In regard to this clone: Antigen: not known.

This sequence was found in an adult with an advanced solid tumor such as melanoma, head and neck, liver or kidney cancer. The chain joins TRBV11-2 to TRBJ1-2, with 9 bases fitting TRBD1. The sequences come from CD4+ or CD8+ T cells sorted from blood, collected in a trial of the OX40 agonist ivuxolimab. The CDR3 region is CASKPGQGGYTF. The CDR3 coding sequence is TGTGCCAGCAAACCGGGACAGGGAGGCTACACCTTC.